These T cell receptor beta chains were read from a single sample in a study of blood T cell repertoires in COVID-19. Sequencing was performed with immunoSEQ multiplex PCR; in TCRdb, only in-frame clones are kept and a portion is missing. The data hold over 300,000 clones, with approximately 90% observed a single time. Sample: PBMCs or T cells enriched from blood (not recorded which). All receptors derive from a woman between 18 and 30 years old who had recovered from COVID-19. The CDR3 runs from the conserved cysteine through the conserved F or W. Fields, in order: CDR3 DNA, CDR3 protein, clone size, D gene, V gene, J gene. D genes are given only for firm matches. The size of a clone is reported for some rows only, either as once, few or many, or as a class for expanded clones.

DNA: TGTGCCAGCTCACCAGACAGAAGCTCCTACGAGCAGTACTTC; CDR3: CASSPDRSSYEQYF; size: .; D: .; V: TRBV18; J: TRBJ2-7
DNA: TGCGCCAGCAGCCAAGTTGGGGGAGGGCAGAACTACGAGCAGTACTTC; CDR3: CASSQVGGGQNYEQYF; size: .; D: TRBD2; V: TRBV4-1; J: TRBJ2-7
DNA: TGTGCCAGCAGACTAGGGACTAGCGTTACCTACGAGCAGTACTTC; CDR3: CASRLGTSVTYEQYF; size: once; D: TRBD2; V: TRBV11-2; J: TRBJ2-7
DNA: TGTGCCAGCAGTGAAGGCGAATCCGGCTACACCTTC; CDR3: CASSEGESGYTF; size: .; D: .; V: TRBV6-1; J: TRBJ1-2
DNA: TGCGCCAGCAGCCAAGTGGGACTAGCGGGAGGGAGGCAGTTCTTC; CDR3: CASSQVGLAGGRQFF; size: few; D: TRBD2; V: TRBV4-1; J: TRBJ2-1
DNA: TGTGCCAGCACCGAGGAGACAGGGGAGAATGAAAAACTGTTTTTT; CDR3: CASTEETGENEKLFF; size: .; D: TRBD1; V: TRBV2; J: TRBJ1-4
DNA: TGTGCCAGCGGGAAACAGGGGGGACAGGCCTACGAGCAGTACTTC; CDR3: CASGKQGGQAYEQYF; size: .; D: TRBD1; V: TRBV27; J: TRBJ2-7
DNA: TGCGCCAGCAGCGTTCGGGTAGCGGGAACCTACGAGCAGTACTTC; CDR3: CASSVRVAGTYEQYF; size: once; D: TRBD2; V: TRBV5-1; J: TRBJ2-7
DNA: TGTGCCAGCAGTGAAAGGTCCGGGGATTGGGAGCCCCAGCATTTT; CDR3: CASSERSGDWEPQHF; size: .; D: .; V: TRBV6-1; J: TRBJ1-5
DNA: TGTGCCAGCAGCGCCACGCGGACAGCCGGGGAGCTGTTTTTT; CDR3: CASSATRTAGELFF; size: .; D: .; V: TRBV6-5; J: TRBJ2-2
DNA: TGTGCCAGTAGACCCGGGACTAGCGGGTACAATGAGCAGTTCTTC; CDR3: CASRPGTSGYNEQFF; size: .; D: TRBD2; V: TRBV19; J: TRBJ2-1
DNA: TGTGCCAGCAGCCCCCCGGACAGGGCCACAGATACGCAGTATTTT; CDR3: CASSPPDRATDTQYF; size: .; D: TRBD1; V: TRBV5-4; J: TRBJ2-3
DNA: TGTGCCAGCAGCTTTGGCGGCCTAAGCTCCTACAATGAGCAGTTCTTC; CDR3: CASSFGGLSSYNEQFF; size: .; D: .; V: TRBV7-3; J: TRBJ2-1
DNA: TGTGCCAGCAGCTTCCGGGACAGGGGGCATCCTGAAGCTTTCTTT; CDR3: CASSFRDRGHPEAFF; size: .; D: TRBD1; V: TRBV5-6; J: TRBJ1-1
DNA: TGTGCCAGCAGCTTCTGGGGGGATCAGCCCCAGCATTTT; CDR3: CASSFWGDQPQHF; size: .; D: .; V: TRBV5-4; J: TRBJ1-5
DNA: TGTGCCAGCAGCTTTTGGACTAGCGGGGGGACGAAAAACATTCAGTACTTC; CDR3: CASSFWTSGGTKNIQYF; size: .; D: TRBD2; V: TRBV11-2; J: TRBJ2-4
DNA: TGCGCCAGCAGTGAGGGTAGGGGAGGCGGTCAGCCCCAGCATTTT; CDR3: CASSEGRGGGQPQHF; size: .; D: .; V: TRBV10-2; J: TRBJ1-5
DNA: TGTGCCACCAGCATGGGACAGGCCCTCTACAATGAGCAGTTCTTC; CDR3: CATSMGQALYNEQFF; size: .; D: TRBD1; V: TRBV15; J: TRBJ2-1
DNA: TGTGCCAGCAGCCAACAGCGGGGGAATGAGCAGTTCTTC; CDR3: CASSQQRGNEQFF; size: .; D: TRBD2; V: TRBV3-1/TRBV3-2; J: TRBJ2-1
DNA: TGTGCCAGCAGCTTCCCGACAGGGTTGAACACTGAAGCTTTCTTT; CDR3: CASSFPTGLNTEAFF; size: few; D: TRBD1; V: TRBV5-5; J: TRBJ1-1
DNA: TGCAGCGTTGCTACCGGCACAGATACGCAGTATTTT; CDR3: CSVATGTDTQYF; size: .; D: .; V: TRBV29-1; J: TRBJ2-3
DNA: TGCGCCAGCAGTAGGAGGGAGGAGCAGTACTTC; CDR3: CASSRREEQYF; size: many; D: .; V: TRBV10-2; J: TRBJ2-7
DNA: TGTGCCTGGAATGCCCCTGATGGTTATAGCTCCTACGAGCAGTACTTC; CDR3: CAWNAPDGYSSYEQYF; size: .; D: .; V: TRBV30; J: TRBJ2-7
DNA: TGTGCCTGGAGTGAAGGGGCACAAGAGACCCAGTACTTC; CDR3: CAWSEGAQETQYF; size: .; D: .; V: TRBV30; J: TRBJ2-5
DNA: TGTGCCAGCAGCGTAGGGGACAGGGGGCGCCACGAGCAGTACTTC; CDR3: CASSVGDRGRHEQYF; size: .; D: TRBD1; V: TRBV9; J: TRBJ2-7
DNA: TGTGCCAGCAGCTCGGGACTAGCGGGACAAGAGACCCAGTACTTC; CDR3: CASSSGLAGQETQYF; size: .; D: TRBD2; V: TRBV5-5; J: TRBJ2-5
DNA: TGTGCCAGCAGCCCTGCGATCTCTATTCGACTAGGGTTGGGCTACACCTTC; CDR3: CASSPAISIRLGLGYTF; size: .; D: .; V: TRBV11-2; J: TRBJ1-2
DNA: TGTGCCAGCAGTGAAGGGCAGCAAGAGACCCAGTACTTC; CDR3: CASSEGQQETQYF; size: once; D: .; V: TRBV2; J: TRBJ2-5
DNA: TGCGCCAGCAGTGAAAGGGGGAACACTGAAGCTTTCTTT; CDR3: CASSERGNTEAFF; size: few; D: .; V: TRBV10-1; J: TRBJ1-1
DNA: TGTGCCAGCAGTCCGAGACAGGGGAGCTACGAGCAGTACTTC; CDR3: CASSPRQGSYEQYF; size: .; D: TRBD1; V: TRBV27; J: TRBJ2-7
DNA: TGCGCCAGCAGCGCCCGGGCCCGGGGAGAGACTGAAGCTTTCTTT; CDR3: CASSARARGETEAFF; size: once; D: .; V: TRBV10-1; J: TRBJ1-1
DNA: TGCGCCAGCAGCCCAAGGGGGCCCGGGCCGTCTGGAAACACCATATATTTT; CDR3: CASSPRGPGPSGNTIYF; size: .; D: TRBD1; V: TRBV5-1; J: TRBJ1-3